This record looks at one TCR beta chain sequence and its context. What it recognizes is unknown. Germline V lookup: CDR1 SGHNT, CDR2 YYREEE (reference sequence). This CDR3 has 15 amino acids. The data stem from a study of cytomegalovirus exposure and HLA in healthy donors. The PCR made use of 60 Vbeta and 13 Jbeta primers. TCRdb keeps only in-frame clones here, not all; method: immunoSEQ multiplex PCR. The sample lists about 130,000 clones, around 80% occurring once. Findings of the study overall: Indistinguishable V segments such as TRBV6-2 and TRBV6-3 were excluded.

This chain joins TRBV5-4 and TRBJ2-5; 10 bases fit TRBD2. The closer fit of TRBJ2-7 to the DNA end suggests the J call may be wrong. The receptor was isolated from a woman aged 40-49 years in good health and CMV-seronegative. The material sequenced was PBMCs. DNA for the CDR3: TGTGCCAGCAGCTTGGAGGCCGGGACTAGCGACGAGCAGTACTTC. Translated, it gives CASSLEAGTSDEQYF.